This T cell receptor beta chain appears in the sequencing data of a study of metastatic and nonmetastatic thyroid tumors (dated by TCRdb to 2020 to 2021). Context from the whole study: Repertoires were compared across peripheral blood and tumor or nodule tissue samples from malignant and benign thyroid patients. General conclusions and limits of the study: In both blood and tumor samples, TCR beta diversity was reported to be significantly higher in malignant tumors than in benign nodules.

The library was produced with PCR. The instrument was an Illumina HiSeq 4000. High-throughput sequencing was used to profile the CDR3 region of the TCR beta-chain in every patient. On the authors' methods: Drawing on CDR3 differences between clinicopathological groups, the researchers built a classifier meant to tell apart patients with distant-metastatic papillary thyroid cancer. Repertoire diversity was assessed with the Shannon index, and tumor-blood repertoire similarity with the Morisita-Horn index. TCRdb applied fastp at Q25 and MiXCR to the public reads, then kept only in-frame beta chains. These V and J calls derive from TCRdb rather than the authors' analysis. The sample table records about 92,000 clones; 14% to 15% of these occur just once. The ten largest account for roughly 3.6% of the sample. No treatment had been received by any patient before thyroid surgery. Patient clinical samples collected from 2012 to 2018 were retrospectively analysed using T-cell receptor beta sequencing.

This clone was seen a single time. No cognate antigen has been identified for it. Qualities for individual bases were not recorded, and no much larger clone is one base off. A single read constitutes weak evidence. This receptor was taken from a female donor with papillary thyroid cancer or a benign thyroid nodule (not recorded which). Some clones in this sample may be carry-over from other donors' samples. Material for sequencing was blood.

CDR3 loop: CASSVTGTETQYF. In nucleotide form, the sequence is TGTGCCAGCAGCGTTACAGGGACGGAGACCCAGTACTTC. The sequence links TRBV9 to TRBJ2-5, with TRBD1 as a weak D call on 6 bases. Taken from the germline V gene, the CDR1 and CDR2 loops are SGDLS and YYNGEE. V was cut back by 2 bases and J by 5 bases, leaving a gap of 10 bases between them. The CDR3 goes from the cysteine to the phenylalanine over 13 residues. CDR3 DNA only is kept here, 39 bases in frame from base 1.